This T cell receptor (beta chain) was profiled in a study of CD8+ T cells in alopecia areata. RNA extraction and reverse transcription yielded cDNA as sequencing template. Only in-frame clones appear in the TCRdb table, and some are missing; sequencing was by immunoSEQ multiplex PCR. The repertoire holds 100,000 to 130,000 clones, with approximately 59% as singletons. PBMCs served as the source from which CD4+ and CD8+ T cells were sorted. The CDR3 is 14 amino acids. Trimming cost V 4 bases and J 2 bases, with 11 bases left between them. Germline V gene lookup returns CDR1 SGHVS and CDR2 FNYEAQ. Whole-study findings and limits: Patients displayed less clarity in TCR sharing than mice, a finding possibly related to HLA. In lesional scalp, particularly from alopecia totalis/universalis, clonality was higher than in normal scalp.

As for this clone: Its matching antigen is unknown.

The source is a human donor in good health. What was sequenced was CD8+ T cells sorted from blood. This rearrangement joins TRBV7-6 to TRBJ2-5; D not certain. The CDR3 bases are TGTGCCAGCAGCTGGGGATCCGCGCAAGAGACCCAGTACTTC. Protein sequence: CASSWGSAQETQYF.